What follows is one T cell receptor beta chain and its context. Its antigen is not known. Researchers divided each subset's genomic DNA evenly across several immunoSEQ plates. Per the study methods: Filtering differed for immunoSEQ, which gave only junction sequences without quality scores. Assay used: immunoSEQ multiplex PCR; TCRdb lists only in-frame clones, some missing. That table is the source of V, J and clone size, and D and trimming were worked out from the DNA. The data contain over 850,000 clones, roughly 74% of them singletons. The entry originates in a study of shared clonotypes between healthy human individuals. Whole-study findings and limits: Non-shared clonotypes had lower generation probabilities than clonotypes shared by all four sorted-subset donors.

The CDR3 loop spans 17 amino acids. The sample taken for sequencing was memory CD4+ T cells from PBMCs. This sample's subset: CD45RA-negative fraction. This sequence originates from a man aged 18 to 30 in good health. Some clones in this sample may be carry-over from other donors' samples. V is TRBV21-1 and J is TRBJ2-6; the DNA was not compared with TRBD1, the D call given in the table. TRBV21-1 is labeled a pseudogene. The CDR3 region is CASSRRQGARGANVLTF. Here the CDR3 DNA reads TGTGCCAGCAGCCGGCGACAGGGGGCGCGCGGGGCCAACGTCCTGACTTTC.